By frequency, the clone carrying this T cell receptor (beta chain) registers medium-sized. Germline values: CDR1 MNHEY, CDR2 SMNVEV (reference sequence). The CDR3 runs 14 residues. Roughly 38,000 genome equivalents of blood DNA were amplified for TRB. This sample was taken from a study of T cell clusters in autoimmune cytopenias. One tube held mixed TRB-A and TRB-B primer pools for touch-down PCR. For each CDR3 protein, TCRdb gives one entry from its re-call of the multiplex PCR reads, without DNA. This repertoire comprises about 4,900 distinct CDR3 sequences; its ten largest clones make up 15% to 20%.

The material sequenced was peripheral blood. The clonotype was recovered from a human donor with an autoimmune cytopenia or autoimmune hepatitis (not recorded which). This rearrangement joins TRBV27 to TRBJ2-1. CDR3 region: CASSLLESDNEQFF.